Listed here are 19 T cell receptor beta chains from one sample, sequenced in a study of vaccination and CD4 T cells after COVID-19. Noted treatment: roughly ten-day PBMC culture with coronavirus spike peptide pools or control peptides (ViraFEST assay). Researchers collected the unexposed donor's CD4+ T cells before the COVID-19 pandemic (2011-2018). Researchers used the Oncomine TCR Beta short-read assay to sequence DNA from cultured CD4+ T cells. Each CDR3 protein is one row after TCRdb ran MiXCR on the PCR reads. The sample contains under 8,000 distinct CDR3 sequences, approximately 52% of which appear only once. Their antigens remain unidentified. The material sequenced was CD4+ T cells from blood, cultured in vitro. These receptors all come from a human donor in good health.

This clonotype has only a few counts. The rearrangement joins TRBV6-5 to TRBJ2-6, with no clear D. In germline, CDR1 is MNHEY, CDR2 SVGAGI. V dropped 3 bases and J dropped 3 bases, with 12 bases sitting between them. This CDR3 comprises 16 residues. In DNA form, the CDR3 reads TGTGCCAGCAGTTATTGGGTGGGCAGTGGGGCCAACGTCCTGACTTTC. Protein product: CASSYWVGSGANVLTF.

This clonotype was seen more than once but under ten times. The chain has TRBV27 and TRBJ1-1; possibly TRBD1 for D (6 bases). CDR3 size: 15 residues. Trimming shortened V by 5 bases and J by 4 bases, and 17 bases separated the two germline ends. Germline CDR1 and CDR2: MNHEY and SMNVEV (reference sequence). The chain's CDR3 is CASSSWRGKGTEAFF. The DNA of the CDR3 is TGTGCCAGCAGTAGTTGGAGGGGGAAGGGCACTGAAGCTTTCTTT.

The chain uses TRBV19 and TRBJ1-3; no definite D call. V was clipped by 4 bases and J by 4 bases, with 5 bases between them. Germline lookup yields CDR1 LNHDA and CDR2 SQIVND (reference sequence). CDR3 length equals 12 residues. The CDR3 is CASSTSGNTIYF. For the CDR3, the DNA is TGTGCCAGTAGTACTTCCGGAAACACCATATATTTT.

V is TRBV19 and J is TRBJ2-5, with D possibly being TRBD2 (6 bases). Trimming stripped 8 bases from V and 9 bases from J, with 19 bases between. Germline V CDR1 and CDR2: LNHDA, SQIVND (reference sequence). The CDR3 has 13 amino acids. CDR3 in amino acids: CASLEQGGGPQYF. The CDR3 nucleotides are TGTGCCAGTCTCGAGCAGGGAGGAGGACCCCAGTACTTC.

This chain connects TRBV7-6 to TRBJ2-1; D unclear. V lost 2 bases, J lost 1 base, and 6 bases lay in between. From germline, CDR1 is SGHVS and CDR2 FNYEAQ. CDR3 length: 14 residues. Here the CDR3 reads CASSLIGSYNEQFF. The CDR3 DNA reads TGTGCCAGCAGCTTAATCGGGTCCTACAATGAGCAGTTCTTC.

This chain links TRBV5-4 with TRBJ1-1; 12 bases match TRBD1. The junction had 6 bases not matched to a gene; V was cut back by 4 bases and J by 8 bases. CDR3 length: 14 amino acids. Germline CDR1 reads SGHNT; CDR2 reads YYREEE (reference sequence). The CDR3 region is CASSRGTGGTEAFF. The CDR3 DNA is TGTGCCAGCAGCAGAGGGACAGGGGGCACGGAAGCTTTCTTT.

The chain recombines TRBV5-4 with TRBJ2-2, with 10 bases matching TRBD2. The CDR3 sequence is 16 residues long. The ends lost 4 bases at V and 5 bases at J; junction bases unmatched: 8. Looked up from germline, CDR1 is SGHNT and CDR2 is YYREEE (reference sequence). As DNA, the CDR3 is TGTGCCAGCAGCGTGGCTAGCGGGGGCTTAACCGGGGAGCTGTTTTTT. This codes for CASSVASGGLTGELFF.

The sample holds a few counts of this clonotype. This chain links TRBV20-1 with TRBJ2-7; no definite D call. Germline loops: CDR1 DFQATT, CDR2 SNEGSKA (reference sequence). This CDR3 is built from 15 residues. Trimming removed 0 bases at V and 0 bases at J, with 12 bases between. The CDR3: CSARDSRVSSYEQYF. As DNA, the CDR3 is TGCAGTGCTAGAGATTCACGGGTTAGCTCCTACGAGCAGTACTTC.

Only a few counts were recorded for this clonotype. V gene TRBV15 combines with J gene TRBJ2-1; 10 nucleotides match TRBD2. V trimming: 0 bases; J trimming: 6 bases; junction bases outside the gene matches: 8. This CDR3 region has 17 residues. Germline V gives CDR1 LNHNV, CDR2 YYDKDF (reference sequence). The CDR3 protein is CATSRESLLAGFNEQFF. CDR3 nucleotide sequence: TGTGCCACCAGCAGAGAATCCCTACTAGCGGGGTTCAATGAGCAGTTCTTC.

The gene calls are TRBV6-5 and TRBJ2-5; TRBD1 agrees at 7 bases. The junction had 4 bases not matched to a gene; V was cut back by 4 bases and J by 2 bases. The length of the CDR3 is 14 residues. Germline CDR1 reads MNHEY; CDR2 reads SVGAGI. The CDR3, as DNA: TGTGCCAGCAGTTCTCCGGGACAGCAAGAGACCCAGTACTTC. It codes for CASSSPGQQETQYF.

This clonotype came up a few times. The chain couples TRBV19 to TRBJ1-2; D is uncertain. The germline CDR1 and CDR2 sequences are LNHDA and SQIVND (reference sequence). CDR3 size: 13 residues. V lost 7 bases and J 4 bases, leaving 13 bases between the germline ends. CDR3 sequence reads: CASTQKAGYGYTF. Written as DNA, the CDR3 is TGTGCCAGTACCCAAAAGGCAGGCTATGGCTACACCTTC.

The CDR3 nucleotides read TGTGCCAGCTCACGAGTCGTAGGAGCGGGTCAAGAGACCCAGTACTTC. Translating it yields CASSRVVGAGQETQYF. The chain couples TRBV18 to TRBJ2-5; D is perhaps TRBD2 (6 bases). Trimming stripped 4 bases from V and 2 bases from J, with 17 bases between. This CDR3 has 16 amino acids. Germline V lookup: CDR1 KGHSH, CDR2 LQKENI.

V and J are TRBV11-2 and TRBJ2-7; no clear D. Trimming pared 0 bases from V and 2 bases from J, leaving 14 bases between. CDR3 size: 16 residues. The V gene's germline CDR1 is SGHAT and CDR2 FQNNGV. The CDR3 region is CASSLEGRTMTYEQYF. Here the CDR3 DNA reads TGTGCCAGCAGCTTAGAAGGCCGGACCATGACCTACGAGCAGTACTTC.

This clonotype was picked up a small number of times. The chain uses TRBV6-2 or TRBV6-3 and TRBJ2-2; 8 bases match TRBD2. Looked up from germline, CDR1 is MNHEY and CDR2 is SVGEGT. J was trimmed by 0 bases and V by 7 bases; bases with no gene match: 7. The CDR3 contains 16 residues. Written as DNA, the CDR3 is TGTGCCAGCACTAAATCGGGGGGGCCGAACACCGGGGAGCTGTTTTTT. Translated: CASTKSGGPNTGELFF.

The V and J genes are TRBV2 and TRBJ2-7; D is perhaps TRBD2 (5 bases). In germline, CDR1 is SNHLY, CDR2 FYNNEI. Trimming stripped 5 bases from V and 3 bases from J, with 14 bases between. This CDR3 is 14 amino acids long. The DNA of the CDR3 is TGTGCCAGCAGTCTCCGACTAAGTGTCTACGAGCAGTACTTC. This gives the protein CASSLRLSVYEQYF.

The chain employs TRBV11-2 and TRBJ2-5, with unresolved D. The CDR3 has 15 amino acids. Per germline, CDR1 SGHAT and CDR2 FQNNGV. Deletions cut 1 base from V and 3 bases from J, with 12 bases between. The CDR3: CASSLVFGQKETQYF. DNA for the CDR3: TGTGCCAGCAGCTTAGTCTTTGGCCAGAAAGAGACCCAGTACTTC.

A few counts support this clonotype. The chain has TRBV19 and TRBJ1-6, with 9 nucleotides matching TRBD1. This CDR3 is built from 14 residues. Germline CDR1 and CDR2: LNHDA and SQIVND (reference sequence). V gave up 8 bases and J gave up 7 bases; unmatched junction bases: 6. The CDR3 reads CASQTTGGNSPLHF. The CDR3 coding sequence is TGTGCCAGTCAGACGACAGGGGGAAATTCACCCCTCCACTTT.

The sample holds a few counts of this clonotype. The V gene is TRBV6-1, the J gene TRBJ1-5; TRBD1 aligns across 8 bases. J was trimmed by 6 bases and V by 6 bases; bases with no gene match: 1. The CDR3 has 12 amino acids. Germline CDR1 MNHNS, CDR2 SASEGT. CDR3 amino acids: CASRQGAQPQHF. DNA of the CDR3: TGTGCCAGCAGGCAGGGGGCTCAGCCCCAGCATTTT.

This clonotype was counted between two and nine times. In DNA, the CDR3 is TGTGCCAGCAGCCTTCCTGGACCAAATTCACCCCTCCACTTT. Its protein product is CASSLPGPNSPLHF. The chain couples TRBV6-1 to TRBJ1-6; D gene ambiguous. This CDR3 contains 14 residues. V was shortened by 6 bases and J by 7 bases, with 13 bases between the two germline ends. The V gene's germline CDR1 is MNHNS and CDR2 SASEGT.